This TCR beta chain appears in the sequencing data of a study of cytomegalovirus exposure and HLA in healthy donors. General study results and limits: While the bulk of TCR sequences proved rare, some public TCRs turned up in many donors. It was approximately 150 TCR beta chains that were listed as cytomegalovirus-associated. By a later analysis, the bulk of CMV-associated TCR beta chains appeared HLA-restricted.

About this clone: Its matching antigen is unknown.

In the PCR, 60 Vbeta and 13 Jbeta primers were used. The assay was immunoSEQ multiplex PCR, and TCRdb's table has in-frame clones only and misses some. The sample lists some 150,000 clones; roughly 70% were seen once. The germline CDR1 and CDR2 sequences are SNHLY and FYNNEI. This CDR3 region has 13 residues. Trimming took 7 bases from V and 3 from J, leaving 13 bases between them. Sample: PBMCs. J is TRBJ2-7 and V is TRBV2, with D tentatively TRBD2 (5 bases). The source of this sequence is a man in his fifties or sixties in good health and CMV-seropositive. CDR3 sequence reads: CASTLRERYEQYF. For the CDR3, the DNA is TGTGCCAGCACCTTGAGGGAGCGCTACGAGCAGTACTTC.